This TCR beta chain was documented in a study of blood T cell repertoires in COVID-19. Background on the study: Acute-phase and convalescent COVID-19 samples originated in the United States, Italy and Spain. Sample material is recorded as cDNA or gDNA derived from T cells, B-cell-depleted T cells, or PBMCs.

Methods used by the authors: Nucleated cell number was recorded as an estimate derived from reference gene primer amplification. Assay: immunoSEQ multiplex PCR; the TCRdb copy retains only in-frame clones and omits some. V and J calls plus clone size are reproduced from that table; the DNA served to infer D and trimming. The table lists about 73,000 clones, approximately 83% of them singletons. With 1 base removed from V and 1 base from J, the gap between germline ends came to 14 bases. The germline V gene has CDR1 MGHRA and CDR2 YSYEKL. This CDR3 comprises 16 residues. The source is an elderly man with active or convalescent COVID-19. This chain uses TRBV4-1 with TRBJ2-7; D possibly corresponds to TRBD1 (6 bases). The sample taken for sequencing was peripheral blood. This CDR3 reads CASSQVVGAGSYEQYF. The CDR3 nucleotides are TGCGCCAGCAGCCAAGTGGTGGGGGCCGGGTCCTACGAGCAGTACTTC.